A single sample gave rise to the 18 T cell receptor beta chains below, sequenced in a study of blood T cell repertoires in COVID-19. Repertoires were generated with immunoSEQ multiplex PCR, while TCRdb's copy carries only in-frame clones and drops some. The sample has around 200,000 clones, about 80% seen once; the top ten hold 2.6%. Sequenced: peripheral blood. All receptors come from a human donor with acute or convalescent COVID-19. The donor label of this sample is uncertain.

The CDR3 sequence is CASAYGGGSNQPQHF. Written as DNA, the CDR3 is TGTGCCAGCGCCTACGGGGGGGGGAGCAATCAGCCCCAGCATTTT. V and J are TRBV6-5 and TRBJ1-5, with D possibly being TRBD1 (5 bases). The ends were cut back, 8 bases at V and 1 base at J, with 15 bases in the middle. This CDR3 is built from 15 residues. CDR1 and CDR2 (germline): MNHEY, SVGAGI.

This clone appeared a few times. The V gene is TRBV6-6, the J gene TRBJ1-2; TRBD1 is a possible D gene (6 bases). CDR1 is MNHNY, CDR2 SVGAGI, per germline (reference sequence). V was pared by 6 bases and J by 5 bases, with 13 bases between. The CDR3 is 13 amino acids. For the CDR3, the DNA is TGTGCCAGCAGGGACAGCGTAGGGTATGGCTACACCTTC. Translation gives CASRDSVGYGYTF.

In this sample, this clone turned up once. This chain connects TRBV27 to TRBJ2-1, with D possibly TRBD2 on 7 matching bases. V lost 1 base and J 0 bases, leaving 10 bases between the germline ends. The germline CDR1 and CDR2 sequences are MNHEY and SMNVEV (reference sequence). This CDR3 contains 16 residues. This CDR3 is CASSLWRGPSYNEQFF. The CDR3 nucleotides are TGTGCCAGCAGTTTATGGCGGGGGCCCTCCTACAATGAGCAGTTCTTC.

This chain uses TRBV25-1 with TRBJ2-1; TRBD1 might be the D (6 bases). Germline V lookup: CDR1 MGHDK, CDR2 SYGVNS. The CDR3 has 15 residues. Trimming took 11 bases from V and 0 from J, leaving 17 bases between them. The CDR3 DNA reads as TGTGCCTCAGGGCAGGGGACGAGCTCCTACAATGAGCAGTTCTTC. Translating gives CASGQGTSSYNEQFF.

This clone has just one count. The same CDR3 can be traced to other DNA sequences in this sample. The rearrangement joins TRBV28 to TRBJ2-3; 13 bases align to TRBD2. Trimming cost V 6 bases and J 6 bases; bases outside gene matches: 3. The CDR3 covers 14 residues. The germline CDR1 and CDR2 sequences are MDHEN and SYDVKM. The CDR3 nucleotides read TGTGCCAGCAGAAAGGGACTAGCGGGGGATACGCAGTATTTT. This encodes CASRKGLAGDTQYF.

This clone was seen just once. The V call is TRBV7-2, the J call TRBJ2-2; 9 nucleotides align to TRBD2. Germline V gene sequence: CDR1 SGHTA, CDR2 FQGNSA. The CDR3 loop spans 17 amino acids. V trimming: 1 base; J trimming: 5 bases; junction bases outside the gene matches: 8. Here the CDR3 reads CASSLVGGLAFTGELFF. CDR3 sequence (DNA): TGTGCCAGCAGCTTAGTAGGCGGACTAGCGTTTACCGGGGAGCTGTTTTTT.

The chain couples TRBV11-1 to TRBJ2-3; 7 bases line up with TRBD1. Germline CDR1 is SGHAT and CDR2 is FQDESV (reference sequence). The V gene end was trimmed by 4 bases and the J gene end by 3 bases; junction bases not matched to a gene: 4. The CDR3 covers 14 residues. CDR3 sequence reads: CASSSGTATDTQYF. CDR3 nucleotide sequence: TGTGCCAGCAGCTCAGGGACAGCTACAGATACGCAGTATTTT.

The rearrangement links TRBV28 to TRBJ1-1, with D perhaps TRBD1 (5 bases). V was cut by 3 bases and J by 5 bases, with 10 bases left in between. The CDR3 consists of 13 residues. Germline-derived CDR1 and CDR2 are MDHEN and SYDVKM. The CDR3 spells CASSFLRATEAFF. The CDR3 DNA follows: TGTGCCAGCAGTTTTCTCAGGGCGACTGAAGCTTTCTTT. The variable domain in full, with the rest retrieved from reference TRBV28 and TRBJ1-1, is DVKVTQSSRYLVKRTGEKVFLECVQDMDHENMFWYRQDPGLGLRLIYFSYDVKMKEKGDIPEGYSVSREKKERFSLILESASTNQTSMYLCASSFLRATEAFFGQGTRLTVV.

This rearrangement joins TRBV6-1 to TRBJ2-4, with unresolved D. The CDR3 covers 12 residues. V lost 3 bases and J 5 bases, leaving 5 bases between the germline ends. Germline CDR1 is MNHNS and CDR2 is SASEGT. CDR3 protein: CASSEAENIQYF. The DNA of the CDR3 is TGTGCCAGCAGTGAGGCAGAAAACATTCAGTACTTC.

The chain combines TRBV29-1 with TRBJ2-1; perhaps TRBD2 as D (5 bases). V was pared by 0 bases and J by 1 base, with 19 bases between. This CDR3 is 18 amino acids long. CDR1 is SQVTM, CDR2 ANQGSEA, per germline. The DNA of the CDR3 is TGCAGCGTTGAAGATAATTTCATCTGGGAGACATCCTACAATGAGCAGTTCTTC. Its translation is CSVEDNFIWETSYNEQFF.

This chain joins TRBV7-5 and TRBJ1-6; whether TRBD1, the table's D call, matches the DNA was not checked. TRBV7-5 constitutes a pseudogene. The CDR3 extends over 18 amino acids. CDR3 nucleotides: TGTGTCAGAACCAATCCGGACAGGGAGAGCTCCTATAATTCACCCCTCCACTTT. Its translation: CVRTNPDRESSYNSPLHF.

CDR3 in amino acids: CASSSTLTSGRATGLGDTQYF. The CDR3 bases are TGTGCCAGCAGCTCAACCCTGACTAGCGGGAGGGCAACAGGCCTCGGAGATACGCAGTATTTT. V is TRBV7-3 and J is TRBJ2-3, with 14 bases aligning to TRBD2. Unmatched junction bases numbered 20, after V lost 4 bases and J lost 5 bases. Germline CDR1 and CDR2: SGHTA and FQGTGA. This CDR3 has 21 residues.

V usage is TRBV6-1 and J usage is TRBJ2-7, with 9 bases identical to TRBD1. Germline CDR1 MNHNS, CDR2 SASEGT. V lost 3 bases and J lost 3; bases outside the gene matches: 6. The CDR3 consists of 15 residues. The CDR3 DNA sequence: TGTGCCAGCAGTGAGCCGGGACAGGGCTTCTACGAGCAGTACTTC. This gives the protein CASSEPGQGFYEQYF.

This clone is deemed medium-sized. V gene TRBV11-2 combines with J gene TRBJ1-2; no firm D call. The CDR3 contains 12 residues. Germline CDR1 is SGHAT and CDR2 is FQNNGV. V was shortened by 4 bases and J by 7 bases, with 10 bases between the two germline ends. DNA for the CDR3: TGTGCCAGCAGCTCCCTGAGGGTTGGCTACACCTTC. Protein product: CASSSLRVGYTF.

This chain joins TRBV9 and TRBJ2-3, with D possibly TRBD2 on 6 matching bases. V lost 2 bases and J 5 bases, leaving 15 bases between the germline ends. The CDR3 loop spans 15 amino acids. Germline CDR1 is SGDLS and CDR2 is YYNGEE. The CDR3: CASSVGGVRGDTQYF. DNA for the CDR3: TGTGCCAGCAGCGTGGGCGGGGTTCGGGGAGATACGCAGTATTTT.

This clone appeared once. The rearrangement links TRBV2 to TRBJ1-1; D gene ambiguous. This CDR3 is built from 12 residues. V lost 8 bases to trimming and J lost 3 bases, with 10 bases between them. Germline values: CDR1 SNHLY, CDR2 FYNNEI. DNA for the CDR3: TGTGCCAGCTTAAGGGAGGACACTGAAGCTTTCTTT. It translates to CASLREDTEAFF.

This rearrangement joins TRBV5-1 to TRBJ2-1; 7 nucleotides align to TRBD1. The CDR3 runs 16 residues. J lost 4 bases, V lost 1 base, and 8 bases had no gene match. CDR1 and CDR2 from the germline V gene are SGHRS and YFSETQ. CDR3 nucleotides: TGCGCCAGCAGCTTGCCGAGGGGGACAGAATACAATGAGCAGTTCTTC. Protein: CASSLPRGTEYNEQFF.

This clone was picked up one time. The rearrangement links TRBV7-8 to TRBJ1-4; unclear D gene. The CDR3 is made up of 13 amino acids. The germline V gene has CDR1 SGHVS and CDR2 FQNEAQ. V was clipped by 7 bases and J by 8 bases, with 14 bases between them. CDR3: CASTLRLGEKLFF. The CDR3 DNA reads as TGTGCCAGCACCCTAAGGTTGGGCGAAAAACTGTTTTTT. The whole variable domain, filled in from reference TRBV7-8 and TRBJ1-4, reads GAGVSQSPRYKVAKRGQDVALRCDPISGHVSLFWYQQALGQGPEFLTYFQNEAQLDKSGLPSDRFFAERPEGSVSTLKIQRTQQEDSAVYLCASTLRLGEKLFFGSGTQLSVL.